The 14 T cell receptor beta chains below all came from one sample that was sequenced in a study of cytomegalovirus exposure and HLA in healthy donors. Profiled with immunoSEQ multiplex PCR; TCRdb holds only in-frame clones, not every one. Of more than 150,000 clones in the sample, approximately 80% are singletons; the top ten hold around 7%. The source material was PBMCs. These receptors were obtained from a man younger than 35 in good health and CMV-seropositive.

This clone was seen a few times. One end of the junction is discordant with germline, which a read error may explain. The CDR3 sequence: CASSLVGLALWF. In nucleotides, the CDR3 is TGTGCCAGCAGCTTAGTCGGACTAGCGCTCTGGTTC. The chain is built from TRBV7-2 and TRBJ2-3; 9 nucleotides align to TRBD2. Germline CDR1 is SGHTA and CDR2 is FQGNSA. This CDR3 contains 12 residues.

This sequence joins TRBV30 and TRBJ1-2, with a weak D call TRBD1 (6 bases). V was clipped by 4 bases and J by 1 base, with 10 bases between them. Germline values: CDR1 GTSNPN, CDR2 SVGIG (reference sequence). This CDR3 has 13 amino acids. The CDR3 sequence: CAWKPGDNYGYTF. CDR3 DNA: TGTGCCTGGAAACCAGGGGATAACTATGGCTACACCTTC.

The gene calls are TRBV7-9 and TRBJ2-1; D is possibly TRBD2 (5 bases). Trimming shortened V by 5 bases and J by 4 bases, and 18 bases separated the two germline ends. Germline lookup yields CDR1 SEHNR and CDR2 FQNEAQ (reference sequence). This CDR3 comprises 16 residues. This CDR3 is CASSDETTYLYNEQFF. CDR3 nucleotides: TGTGCCAGCAGCGACGAGACTACATACCTATACAATGAGCAGTTCTTC.

The chain uses TRBV28 and TRBJ1-2; 7 bases agree with TRBD1. The germline V gene encodes CDR1 MDHEN and CDR2 SYDVKM. The CDR3 contains 17 residues. The V segment lost 4 bases and the J segment 0 bases; nucleotides outside the gene matches: 11. The CDR3 DNA is TGTGCCAGCAGTTCCCCGGGGCAGGGGGTAGCTAACTATGGCTACACCTTC. Translated, it gives CASSSPGQGVANYGYTF.

There are a few counts of this clone. The V and J genes are TRBV28 and TRBJ1-4; 7 positions match TRBD1. The CDR3 runs to 14 residues. CDR1 is MDHEN, CDR2 SYDVKM, per germline. The V and J ends lost 3 bases and 4 bases, in that order; junction bases with no gene match: 2. CDR3 sequence reads: CASSFGQDNEKLFF. In DNA form, the CDR3 reads TGTGCCAGCAGTTTCGGACAGGATAATGAAAAACTGTTTTTT.

The chain employs TRBV19 and TRBJ2-5; D might be TRBD2 (6 bases). Trimming cost V 6 bases and J 5 bases, with 13 bases left between them. This CDR3 has 13 amino acids. Germline CDR1 LNHDA, CDR2 SQIVND (reference sequence). CDR3 amino acids: CASSPAGGETQYF. DNA for the CDR3: TGTGCCAGTAGCCCAGCGGGCGGGGAGACCCAGTACTTC.

The chain employs TRBV4-1 and TRBJ2-7, with D maybe TRBD1 (7 bases). Trimming took 4 bases from V and 1 from J, leaving 11 bases between them. This CDR3 is 14 amino acids long. From germline, CDR1 is MGHRA and CDR2 YSYEKL. The CDR3 protein is CASSPRDSSYEQYF. The CDR3 bases are TGCGCCAGCAGCCCGCGGGACAGTTCCTACGAGCAGTACTTC.

This chain joins TRBV7-9 and TRBJ2-1; perhaps TRBD2 as D (5 bases). CDR1 and CDR2 (germline): SEHNR, FQNEAQ (reference sequence). V gave up 5 bases and J gave up 9 bases, with 14 bases separating them. The CDR3 covers 13 residues. CDR3 in amino acids: CASSLIALGEQFF. The DNA for the CDR3 is TGTGCCAGCAGCCTGATAGCGTTAGGTGAGCAGTTCTTC.

The rearrangement links TRBV6-1 to TRBJ2-1; 10 bases match TRBD2. Germline lookup yields CDR1 MNHNS and CDR2 SASEGT. V dropped 4 bases and J dropped 0; count of bases not matched to a gene: 3. The CDR3 runs to 16 residues. The CDR3 is CASSATSGPSYNEQFF. The CDR3 DNA is TGTGCCAGCAGTGCGACTAGCGGGCCCTCCTACAATGAGCAGTTCTTC.

The rearrangement joins TRBV6-5 to TRBJ2-3; D possibly corresponds to TRBD2 (6 bases). Germline-derived CDR1 and CDR2 are MNHEY and SVGAGI. The CDR3 sequence is 14 residues long. Deletions cut 2 bases from V and 4 bases from J, with 10 bases between. The CDR3 reads CASSYGWEADTQYF. The DNA of the CDR3 is TGTGCCAGCAGTTACGGCTGGGAGGCAGATACGCAGTATTTT.

The count of this clone is one. The gene calls are TRBV4-3 and TRBJ2-7; TRBD2 is a possible D gene (6 bases). This CDR3 is built from 15 residues. Trimming took 1 base from V and 3 from J, leaving 13 bases between them. Germline V lookup: CDR1 LGHNA, CDR2 YSLEER. CDR3 sequence: CASSQGGTGVYEQYF. The CDR3, as DNA: TGCGCCAGCAGCCAAGGAGGGACGGGAGTCTACGAGCAGTACTTC.

The chain joins TRBV28 to TRBJ2-7; TRBD2 aligns across 13 bases. Per germline, CDR1 MDHEN and CDR2 SYDVKM. CDR3 length equals 17 residues. The trim removed 5 bases at V and 2 bases at J, leaving 9 bases unmatched. CDR3 loop: CASSERTSGRIPYEQYF. The CDR3 coding sequence is TGTGCCAGCAGTGAGAGGACTAGCGGGAGAATCCCCTACGAGCAGTACTTC.

For the CDR3, the DNA is TGCAGCGTTGCTAAACTAGCGGGAGAAGCTGGGGCCAACGTCCTGACTTTC. Its translation is CSVAKLAGEAGANVLTF. The rearrangement uses TRBV29-1 and TRBJ2-6; 11 bases align to TRBD2. This CDR3 has 17 residues. V dropped 4 bases and J dropped 2; count of bases not matched to a gene: 7. Germline CDR1 and CDR2: SQVTM and ANQGSEA.

The chain couples TRBV14 to TRBJ2-7; 8 nucleotides line up with TRBD1. Per germline, CDR1 SGHDN and CDR2 FVKESK. Unmatched junction bases numbered 9, after V lost 2 bases and J lost 6 bases. This CDR3 contains 15 residues. The DNA for the CDR3 is TGTGCCAGCAGCCAATATGGCAGGGGGCTAAGCGAGCAGTACTTC. It yields the protein CASSQYGRGLSEQYF. Filled out from reference TRBV14 and TRBJ2-7, the complete variable domain reads EAGVTQFPSHSVIEKGQTVTLRCDPISGHDNLYWYRRVMGKEIKFLLHFVKESKQDESGMPNNRFLAERTGGTYSTLKVQPAELEDSGVYFCASSQYGRGLSEQYFGPGTRLTVT.